Presented here are 7 T cell receptor beta chains from one specimen sequenced in a study of shared clonotypes between healthy human individuals. Using immunoSEQ multiplex PCR, the repertoire was profiled, and TCRdb retains in-frame clones only, with some absent. Altogether roughly 2.5 million clones are present, approximately 92% being singletons, with the ten largest covering more than 0.12%. Input material: naive CD4+ T cells sorted from blood. The subset here: CD45RA+ positively selected. The source of these receptors is a man between 18 and 35 years old in good health.

The chain recombines TRBV6-6 with TRBJ2-7, with D tentatively TRBD2 (6 bases). V lost 0 bases and J lost 0, with 9 bases in between. The CDR3 covers 15 residues. Germline CDR1 and CDR2: MNHNY and SVGAGI (reference sequence). The CDR3 spells CASSYSWRGSYEQYF. DNA for the CDR3: TGTGCCAGCAGTTACTCCTGGAGGGGCTCCTACGAGCAGTACTTC.

V is TRBV30 and J is TRBJ2-7; no clear D gene. Looked up from germline, CDR1 is GTSNPN and CDR2 is SVGIG (reference sequence). The CDR3 runs to 14 residues. Trimming left V 4 bases short and J 3 bases short, with 16 bases between. The CDR3 reads CAWTLPAKYYEQYF. The DNA of the CDR3 is TGTGCCTGGACGCTTCCTGCAAAATACTACGAGCAGTACTTC.

The chain uses TRBV9 and TRBJ1-3; TRBD1 matches 8 bases. This CDR3 spans 19 amino acids. V lost 0 bases, J lost 3 bases, and 14 bases stayed unmatched. The V gene's germline CDR1 is SGDLS and CDR2 YYNGEE. For the CDR3, the DNA is TGTGCCAGCAGCGTAGATTTAACAGGGGGACGGACCTATGGAAACACCATATATTTT. Translated, it gives CASSVDLTGGRTYGNTIYF. Combining the CDR3 with reference TRBV9 and TRBJ1-3 gives the whole variable domain DSGVTQTPKHLITATGQRVTLRCSPRSGDLSVYWYQQSLDQGLQFLIQYYNGEERAKGNILERFSAQQFPDLHSELNLSSLELGDSALYFCASSVDLTGGRTYGNTIYFGEGSWLTVV.

The chain's CDR3 is CASSLYNYLNTEAFF. The DNA of the CDR3 is TGCGCCAGCAGCTTGTACAACTACTTGAACACTGAAGCTTTCTTT. This chain links TRBV5-1 with TRBJ1-1; D is undetermined. This CDR3 has 15 residues. In germline, CDR1 is SGHRS, CDR2 YFSETQ. Trimming cost V 1 base and J 0 bases, with 10 bases left between them.

The rearrangement links TRBV5-6 to TRBJ2-2, with a tentative D call TRBD1 (5 bases). The CDR3 has 15 amino acids. Germline CDR1 reads SGHDT; CDR2 reads YYEEEE. The V gene lost 2 bases and the J gene lost 6 bases, with 14 bases spanning the gap. CDR3 DNA: TGTGCCAGCAGCTTAGGAGACAGTGGGGCCGGGGAGCTGTTTTTT. It is translated as CASSLGDSGAGELFF.

The chain joins TRBV7-2 to TRBJ1-5, with D unresolved. V lost 6 bases, J lost 0 bases, and 9 bases lay in between. This CDR3 has 14 amino acids. Germline CDR1 and CDR2: SGHTA and FQGNSA. CDR3 protein: CASSFLDSNQPQHF. For the CDR3, the DNA is TGTGCCAGCAGTTTTCTAGATAGCAATCAGCCCCAGCATTTT.

This chain joins TRBV6-1 and TRBJ2-5, with a weak D call TRBD1 (5 bases). The J call may be incorrect, as the DNA end agrees better with TRBJ2-7. Per the germline V gene, CDR1 is MNHNS and CDR2 is SASEGT. This CDR3 is built from 15 residues. CDR3 nucleotides: TGTGCCAGCAGGCTGACAGCCCCCGGATCCTACGAGCAGTACTTC. Amino acid sequence: CASRLTAPGSYEQYF.